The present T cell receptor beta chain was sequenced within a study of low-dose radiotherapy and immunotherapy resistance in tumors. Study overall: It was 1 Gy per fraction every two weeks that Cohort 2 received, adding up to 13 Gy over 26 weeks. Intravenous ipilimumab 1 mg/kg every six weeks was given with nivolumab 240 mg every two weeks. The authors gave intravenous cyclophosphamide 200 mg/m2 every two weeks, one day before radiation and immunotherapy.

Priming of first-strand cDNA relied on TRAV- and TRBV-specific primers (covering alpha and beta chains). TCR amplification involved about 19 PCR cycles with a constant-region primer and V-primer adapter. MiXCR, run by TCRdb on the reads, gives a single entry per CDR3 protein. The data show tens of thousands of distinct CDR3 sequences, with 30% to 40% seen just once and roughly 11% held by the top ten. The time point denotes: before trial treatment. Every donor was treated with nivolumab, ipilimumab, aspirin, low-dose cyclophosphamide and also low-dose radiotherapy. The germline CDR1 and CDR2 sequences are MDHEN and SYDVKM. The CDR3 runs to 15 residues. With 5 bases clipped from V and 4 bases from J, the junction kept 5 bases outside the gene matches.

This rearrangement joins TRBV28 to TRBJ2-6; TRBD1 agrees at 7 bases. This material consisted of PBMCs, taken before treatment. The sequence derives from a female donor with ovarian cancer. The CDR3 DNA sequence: TGTGCCAGCAGTGCACAGGGGACGGGGGCCAACGTCCTGACTTTC. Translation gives CASSAQGTGANVLTF. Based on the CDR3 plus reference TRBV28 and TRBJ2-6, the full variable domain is DVKVTQSSRYLVKRTGEKVFLECVQDMDHENMFWYRQDPGLGLRLIYFSYDVKMKEKGDIPEGYSVSREKKERFSLILESASTNQTSMYLCASSAQGTGANVLTFGAGSRLTVL.